Presented here are 18 T cell receptor beta chains from one specimen sequenced in a study of glioma-infiltrating T cells. The iRepertoire nested amplicon-rescue multiplex PCR amplified TCR alpha and beta CDR3s from RNA. TCRdb ran MiXCR on the multiplex PCR reads and lists one entry per CDR3 protein. The data contain roughly 120,000 distinct CDR3 sequences, more than 20% of them singletons. Sequencing used glioma tissue, nonneoplastic brain tissue, or PBMCs (not recorded which). The receptors stem from a human donor with low-grade glioma or glioblastoma, undergoing nonglioma brain surgery, or in good health (not recorded which).

In its sample, this clonotype was seen many times. The chain is built from TRBV28 and TRBJ1-2; D uncertain. V lost 2 bases and J lost 3, with 7 bases in between. The CDR3 sequence is 13 residues long. CDR1 MDHEN and CDR2 SYDVKM come from the germline V gene. The CDR3 is CASSLGYDYGYTF. CDR3 DNA: TGTGCCAGCAGTTTAGGGTACGACTATGGCTACACCTTC.

This clonotype has a handful of counts. The V call is TRBV10-3, the J call TRBJ2-3, with 8 nucleotides matching TRBD2. The V gene end was trimmed by 7 bases and the J gene end by 6 bases; junction bases not matched to a gene: 6. Germline V CDR1 and CDR2: ENHRY, SYGVKD. The CDR3 loop spans 13 amino acids. CDR3 DNA sequence: TGTGCCATCACCGCGCAGCGGGAGGATACGCAGTATTTT. Amino acid sequence: CAITAQREDTQYF.

A note on this clonotype: An end of the junction differs from the germline gene, which may be a read error. CDR3 sequence (DNA): TGTGCCAGCAGTCCGGCCGGGGGTGGTCAGCTCCAGCATTTT. The encoded protein is CASSPAGGGQLQHF. The chain couples TRBV12-3 or TRBV12-4 to TRBJ1-5; TRBD1 is a possible D gene (5 bases). This CDR3 comprises 14 residues.

This clonotype has ten or more counts. This chain joins TRBV20-1 and TRBJ1-2, with unresolved D. Per germline, CDR1 DFQATT and CDR2 SNEGSKA (reference sequence). The CDR3 runs 15 residues. Trimming shortened V by 0 bases and J by 6 bases, and 17 bases separated the two germline ends. The CDR3 spells CSARDPQRGRDGYTF. Here the CDR3 DNA reads TGCAGTGCTAGAGACCCCCAGAGAGGAAGAGATGGCTACACCTTC.

This clonotype occurred a few times. The chain employs TRBV7-3 and TRBJ2-3; 10 nucleotides agree with TRBD2. The germline V gene has CDR1 SGHTA and CDR2 FQGTGA. The V and J ends lost 1 base and 4 bases, in that order; junction bases with no gene match: 5. The CDR3 covers 16 residues. The CDR3 DNA reads TGTGCCAGCAGCTTAAGTCCTAGCGGGAGTGCAGATACGCAGTATTTT. Translating it yields CASSLSPSGSADTQYF.

This clonotype was counted at least ten times. The chain couples TRBV28 to TRBJ2-1; TRBD2 matches at 10 bases. Trimming took 6 bases from V and 4 from J; bases not matched to a gene: 6. Germline loops: CDR1 MDHEN, CDR2 SYDVKM. This CDR3 has 15 amino acids. The CDR3 DNA sequence: TGTGCCAGCAGCGCTAGCGGGAGAGATTACAATGAGCAGTTCTTC. Translated, it gives CASSASGRDYNEQFF.

This clonotype has at least ten counts. V usage is TRBV28 and J usage is TRBJ1-5; D gene uncertain. The ends were cut back, 5 bases at V and 2 bases at J, with 13 bases in the middle. The CDR3 totals 15 residues. CDR1 and CDR2 from the germline V gene are MDHEN and SYDVKM. The CDR3 loop is CASSLLQARNQPQHF. Written as DNA, the CDR3 is TGTGCCAGCAGTCTTTTGCAGGCCCGCAATCAGCCCCAGCATTTT.

In its sample, this clonotype was seen many times. This chain connects TRBV6-1 to TRBJ2-3; 9 nucleotides agree with TRBD2. Germline values: CDR1 MNHNS, CDR2 SASEGT. This CDR3 has 16 residues. The junction had 9 bases not matched to a gene; V was cut back by 6 bases and J by 2 bases. In DNA, the CDR3 is TGTGCCAGCAGGGCGACTAGCGGCACTCACACAGATACGCAGTATTTT. It encodes CASRATSGTHTDTQYF.

This clonotype appeared many times. The V call is TRBV4-1, the J call TRBJ1-3; D may be TRBD1 (5 bases). The germline V gene encodes CDR1 MGHRA and CDR2 YSYEKL. The CDR3 extends over 16 amino acids. Trimming stripped 4 bases from V and 2 bases from J, with 15 bases between. CDR3 sequence: CASSLEGLRPGNTIYF. CDR3 coding DNA: TGCGCCAGCAGCCTAGAGGGGTTACGGCCTGGAAACACCATATATTTT.

On this clonotype itself: A read error may explain this, as a much larger clone is one base away. The chain links TRBV4-1 to TRBJ2-7, with D possibly TRBD2 on 6 matching bases. Germline CDR1 is MGHRA and CDR2 is YSYEKL. The CDR3 totals 19 residues. V lost 0 bases to trimming and J lost 6 bases, with 27 bases between them. The CDR3 DNA reads as TGCGCCAGCAGCCAAGATGAAAGACTAGAGGGAGTTTCGCACGGCGAGCAGTACTTC. Protein product: CASSQDERLEGVSHGEQYF.

In its sample, this clonotype was seen many times. V is TRBV19 and J is TRBJ2-1; 9 nucleotides agree with TRBD2. Germline CDR1 LNHDA, CDR2 SQIVND (reference sequence). This CDR3 has 14 residues. The ends lost 6 bases at V and 5 bases at J; junction bases unmatched: 5. The CDR3 nucleotides read TGTGCCAGTAGCAGGGGACTAGCCCACAATGAGCAGTTCTTC. This translates into CASSRGLAHNEQFF.

This sequence joins TRBV7-2 and TRBJ2-5; 7 nucleotides agree with TRBD2. CDR3 length: 14 residues. Germline V CDR1 and CDR2: SGHTA, FQGNSA. V shed 8 bases and J 6 bases; nucleotides not matched to a gene: 12. The CDR3 spells CASRSLGRTQTQYF. The DNA for the CDR3 is TGTGCCAGCCGCTCGCTCGGGAGGACGCAGACCCAGTACTTC.

Remarks on this clonotype: A read error is possible here, since a much larger clone lies one base away. This rearrangement joins TRBV4-3 to TRBJ2-6; no definite D call. The CDR3 contains 16 residues. V shed 3 bases and J shed 2 bases, with 11 bases lying between them. Germline assignment: CDR1 LGHNA and CDR2 YSLEER. CDR3 region: CASSHDRPAGANVLTF. The CDR3 DNA sequence: TGCGCCAGCAGCCATGATCGGCCAGCTGGGGCCAACGTCCTGACTTTC.

There are many counts of this clonotype. The rearrangement links TRBV6-6 to TRBJ1-5, with 8 bases lining up with TRBD1. The length of the CDR3 is 18 residues. V shed 2 bases, J shed 9 bases, and the junction held 18 bases outside the gene matches. Germline V lookup: CDR1 MNHNY, CDR2 SVGAGI (reference sequence). The chain's CDR3 is CASSYPTGVSFGVPPQHF. The CDR3 bases are TGTGCCAGCAGTTACCCGACAGGGGTTAGTTTCGGTGTTCCGCCCCAGCATTTT.

Of note for this clonotype: A read error may explain this, as a much larger clone is one base away. The chain has TRBV12-3 or TRBV12-4 and TRBJ1-1, with D uncertain. The CDR3 extends over 12 amino acids. CDR3: CASSLGYTKAFF. Here the CDR3 DNA reads TGTGCCAGCAGCCTTGGGTACACTAAAGCTTTCTTT.

In the case of this clonotype: A much larger clone lies one base from this, so it may be a read error. This chain connects TRBV12-3 or TRBV12-4 to TRBJ2-3; perhaps TRBD2 as D (5 bases). This CDR3 comprises 11 residues. V was clipped by 3 bases and J by 14 bases, with 12 bases between them. The CDR3 protein is CASSFPGELYF. The CDR3 region has the DNA TGTGCCAGCAGTTTCCCCGGGGAGCTGTATTTT.

This clonotype was observed a handful of times. The genes are TRBV4-1 and TRBJ1-6; D not resolved. Germline CDR1 and CDR2: MGHRA and YSYEKL. CDR3 size: 14 residues. The germline V and J ends were trimmed by 5 bases and 5 bases, with 10 bases remaining between them. The CDR3 nucleotides are TGCGCCAGCAGCAAGCCAGCCGATAATTCACCCCTCCACTTT. It encodes CASSKPADNSPLHF.

This clonotype was observed at least ten times. At one end the junction does not follow the germline gene, possibly because of a read error. CDR3 sequence: CASSLFLEFHPIF. The CDR3 DNA reads TGTGCCAGCAGCTTATTTCTGGAGTTTCACCCGATCTTC. V and J are TRBV7-2 and TRBJ2-7, with D unresolved. This CDR3 has 13 residues. CDR1 SGHTA and CDR2 FQGNSA come from the germline V gene.